This is a list of T cell receptor beta chains from one sample in a study of T-cell memory formation after mild COVID-19. MiXCR, run by TCRdb on the 5' RACE reads, gives a single entry per CDR3 protein. The sample lists a few hundred thousand distinct CDR3 sequences; approximately 21% were seen once. What was sequenced was PBMCs or a T cell subset sorted from them (not recorded which). Receptor source: an adult woman who had mild COVID-19 (a few samples of this study predate the infection). Cell type and time point are not known. Each CDR3 is given with its conserved first and last residue. D genes are given only for firm matches. For some rows the clone size is stated as once, few or many, or as a class when expanded; others skip it.

j_call v_call d_call clone_size cdr3_aa cdr3_nt
TRBJ1-1 TRBV9 TRBD1 few CASSGTQGGAEAFF TGTGCCAGCAGCGGGACACAGGGGGGGGCTGAAGCTTTCTTT
TRBJ2-7 TRBV5-6 NA few CASSLGTATEQYF TGTGCCAGCAGCTTGGGGACAGCCACCGAGCAGTACTTC
TRBJ2-1 TRBV7-9 TRBD2 many CASSSGLAGGDEQFF TGTGCCAGCAGCTCCGGACTAGCGGGAGGGGATGAGCAGTTCTTC
TRBJ2-1 TRBV6-2/TRBV6-3 TRBD1 NA CASSPTGGLDEQFF TGTGCCAGCAGTCCAACAGGGGGCTTGGATGAGCAGTTCTTC
TRBJ2-7 TRBV12-3/TRBV12-4 NA many CASSWDFREIKSEQYF TGTGCCAGCAGCTGGGATTTCCGGGAAATAAAAAGCGAGCAGTACTTC
TRBJ1-1 TRBV9 NA NA CASSVRQKNTEAFF TGTGCCAGCAGCGTAAGACAGAAGAACACTGAAGCTTTCTTT
TRBJ2-7 TRBV4-1 TRBD1 NA CASSRTGGNNEQYF TGCGCCAGCAGCCGGACAGGGGGCAACAACGAGCAGTACTTC
TRBJ2-5 TRBV7-9 NA few CASTKKETQYF TGTGCCAGCACCAAAAAAGAGACCCAGTACTTC
TRBJ2-3 TRBV12-5 TRBD2 NA CASGLERTSGLTDTQYF TGTGCTAGTGGTTTGGAGAGGACTAGCGGGTTAACAGATACGCAGTATTTT
TRBJ2-3 TRBV7-9 TRBD2 many CASSLVSGRADTQYF TGTGCCAGCAGCTTAGTGAGCGGGAGGGCAGATACGCAGTATTTT
TRBJ2-3 TRBV5-1 NA NA CASSASTSTDTQYF TGCGCCAGCAGCGCTAGCACAAGCACAGATACGCAGTATTTT
TRBJ2-1 TRBV5-1 TRBD2 NA CASSLGAGGNNEQFF TGCGCCAGCAGCTTGGGGGCGGGAGGGAACAATGAGCAGTTCTTC
TRBJ1-5 TRBV12-3/TRBV12-4 NA NA CASSLGGSNSNQPQHF TGTGCCAGCAGTTTAGGAGGCAGTAATAGCAATCAGCCCCAGCATTTT
TRBJ2-7 TRBV12-3/TRBV12-4 NA many CASSFADEQYF TGTGCCAGCAGTTTTGCCGACGAGCAGTACTTC
TRBJ2-6 TRBV7-3 NA NA CASSLRVGGSGANVLTF TGTGCCAGCAGCTTAAGAGTGGGTGGCTCTGGGGCCAACGTCCTGACTTTC
TRBJ2-6 TRBV4-1 NA few CASSLGPSGANVLTF TGCGCCAGCAGCCTAGGGCCCTCTGGGGCCAACGTCCTGACTTTC
TRBJ2-3 TRBV5-1 NA few CASSLHRTDTQYF TGCGCCAGCAGCCTACACCGCACAGATACGCAGTATTTT
TRBJ2-1 TRBV5-1 NA NA CASSLQTSNNEQFF TGCGCCAGCAGCTTGCAGACCTCCAATAATGAGCAGTTCTTC
TRBJ1-2 TRBV2 NA NA CASSVGGAKGYTF TGTGCCAGCAGTGTTGGGGGTGCAAAAGGCTACACCTTC
TRBJ2-1 TRBV7-9 TRBD2 NA CASTGPGLAGYEQFF TGTGCCAGCACCGGACCGGGACTAGCGGGGTATGAGCAGTTCTTC
TRBJ1-3 TRBV6-2/TRBV6-3 NA NA CASSRTGAPGNTIYF TGTGCCAGCAGTCGGACTGGGGCGCCGGGAAACACCATATATTTT
TRBJ2-2 TRBV4-1 TRBD2 few CASSQFGGEGGELFF TGCGCCAGCAGCCAGTTCGGGGGGGAAGGCGGGGAGCTGTTTTTT
TRBJ1-3 TRBV7-9 NA few CASRGTGNTIYF TGTGCCAGTCGGGGCACTGGAAACACCATATATTTT
TRBJ1-5 TRBV12-3/TRBV12-4 TRBD1 NA CASSTTGEGQPQHF TGTGCCAGCAGTACCACAGGGGAGGGGCAGCCCCAGCATTTT
TRBJ1-2 TRBV6-2/TRBV6-3 NA few CASSYSGIYGYTF TGTGCCAGCAGTTACTCCGGTATTTATGGCTACACCTTC
TRBJ2-1 TRBV7-3 TRBD2 NA CASSLKGLAGKYNEQFF TGTGCCAGCAGCTTAAAAGGACTAGCGGGGAAATACAATGAGCAGTTCTTC
TRBJ2-1 TRBV15 TRBD1 NA CATSRWTGTNNEQFF TGTGCCACCAGCAGGTGGACAGGGACCAACAATGAGCAGTTCTTC
TRBJ2-5 TRBV5-1 NA NA CASSPAQLVSEGETQYF TGCGCCAGCAGCCCTGCGCAACTAGTTTCGGAGGGTGAGACCCAGTACTTC
TRBJ2-7 TRBV10-3 NA few CATLPTGALSYEQYF TGTGCCACACTCCCTACGGGGGCCCTCTCCTACGAGCAGTACTTC
TRBJ1-5 TRBV10-3 TRBD1 NA CAARQGPVDQPQHF TGTGCCGCGCGACAGGGGCCGGTTGATCAGCCCCAGCATTTT
TRBJ1-2 TRBV20-1 NA many CSARWNSGDGYTF TGCAGTGCTAGATGGAATTCGGGGGATGGCTACACCTTC
TRBJ2-1 TRBV24-1 TRBD2 NA CATSDLRSAGGPNEQFF TGTGCCACCAGTGATTTACGGTCGGCGGGAGGCCCCAATGAGCAGTTCTTC